A single sample is the source of the 8 T cell receptor beta chains below, sequenced in a study of tumor-infiltrating lymphocytes in primary liver carcinoma. Starting from 500 ng of total RNA, TCR beta cDNA was produced with a primer in the constant region. Investigators got TCR beta libraries out of three nested multiplex PCR rounds, done with slightly modified ARM-PCR. The opening two PCR rounds, nine to eleven cycles each, paired TRBV1-TRBV30 forward primers with a C-beta reverse primer. Each CDR3 protein gets one entry after TCRdb re-called the multiplex PCR reads with MiXCR. The sample has approximately 100,000 distinct CDR3 sequences, about 62% seen once. Unsorted bulk tissue, roughly 20-34 mg of it, served as the source for co-extraction of RNA and DNA. Sequencing was performed on liver tumor tissue from sampling region 2. Subset described: tumor region T2, inferior pole. These receptors all come from an older woman with primary liver carcinoma and hepatitis B virus infection.

The chain combines TRBV1 with TRBJ2-6; the D segment call TRBD1 is taken from the table without a DNA check. TRBV1 is designated a pseudogene. CDR3 length equals 22 residues. The CDR3 region is CTSGPASYPGHRSTSWANVLTF. The CDR3 nucleotides are TGCACCAGCGGCCCAGCCTCTTATCCGGGACATCGGAGTACCTCTTGGGCCAACGTCCTGACTTTC.

The V and J genes are TRBV6-5 and TRBJ1-1; D is undetermined. The CDR3 extends over 15 amino acids. Between the trimmed V and J ends, which lost 5 bases and 1 base, there was a span of 14 bases. Germline V gene lookup returns CDR1 MNHEY and CDR2 SVGAGI. CDR3 in amino acids: CASSTQEQQNTEAFF. CDR3 sequence (DNA): TGTGCCAGCAGTACTCAGGAACAGCAGAACACTGAAGCTTTCTTT.

The V and J genes are TRBV12-3 or TRBV12-4 and TRBJ2-1; TRBD1 matches at 9 bases. The CDR3 is 13 residues long. Losses at the gene ends were 6 bases for V and 9 bases for J; bases not matched to a gene: 6. CDR3 bases: TGTGCCAGCAGCAGACAGGGGGTCAGTGAGCAGTTCTTC. As protein: CASSRQGVSEQFF.

A remark on this clonotype: The junction differs from germline at one of its ends, possibly a read error. This chain connects TRBV5-4 to TRBJ2-2, with a possible D match to TRBD2 (6 bases). Looked up from germline, CDR1 is SGHNT and CDR2 is YYREEE (reference sequence). The CDR3 has 17 amino acids. CDR3: CVSSLSQRAYITGELFF. Here the CDR3 DNA reads TGTGTCAGCAGCTTGAGCCAGCGGGCGTATATCACCGGGGAGCTGTTTTTT.

V gene TRBV23-1 combines with J gene TRBJ2-4, with D perhaps matching TRBD2 (6 bases). TRBV23-1 is reported as an ORF; its role is uncertain. The CDR3 loop spans 17 amino acids. Trimming left V 0 bases short and J 0 bases short, with 12 bases between. CDR3 amino acids: CASSQSEGTLAKNIQYF. CDR3 DNA sequence: TGCGCCAGCAGTCAATCGGAGGGGACTCTAGCCAAAAACATTCAGTACTTC.

Details on this clonotype: Possible read error: a much larger clone is one base away. The rearrangement uses TRBV5-6 and TRBJ1-5; D remains ambiguous. CDR1 SGHDT and CDR2 YYEEEE come from the germline V gene. The CDR3 has 16 amino acids. CDR3 coding DNA: TGTGCCAGCAGCCGGACCCTGGGTTTAAGCACTCAGCCCCAGCATTTT. This sequence encodes CASSRTLGLSTQPQHF.

This clonotype was observed a few times. A read error may be the cause here, since a much bigger clone is one base away. The CDR3 end shows no conserved phenylalanine or tryptophan, and so a read error is likely. V is TRBV5-5 and J is TRBJ2-5; 12 bases are shared with TRBD2. From germline, CDR1 is SGHKS and CDR2 YYEKEE (reference sequence). J gave up 5 bases and V 0 bases, and 5 bases lay outside the gene matches. The CDR3 sequence is 16 residues long. The CDR3 coding sequence is TGTGCCAGCAGCTTGGCCCTAGCGGGAGGGCAGGAGACCCAGTACTTA. Translation gives CASSLALAGGQETQYL.

The V and J genes are TRBV4-1 and TRBJ2-2; 11 bases align to TRBD2. V shed 7 bases and J 7 bases; nucleotides not matched to a gene: 11. The CDR3 has 16 residues. CDR1 is MGHRA and CDR2 is YSYEKL in the germline V gene. CDR3 loop: CASTQLTSGKSGELFF. The CDR3 DNA sequence: TGCGCCAGCACCCAGCTGACTAGCGGGAAAAGCGGGGAGCTGTTTTTT.